This T cell receptor (beta chain) was profiled in a study of blood T cell repertoires in COVID-19. For the study at large: The United States, Italy and Spain were the sources of the acute and convalescent COVID-19 samples. The cDNA or gDNA used as material had been derived from T cells, B-cell-depleted T cells, or PBMCs.

The germline V and J ends were trimmed by 4 bases and 0 bases, with 13 bases remaining between them. CDR1 and CDR2 (germline): SEHNR, FQNEAQ (reference sequence). The CDR3 length is 16 residues. This clone was observed a few times. In the authors' workflow: Reference gene primer amplification yielded estimated nucleated cell counts. Libraries were prepared by immunoSEQ multiplex PCR; TCRdb keeps only in-frame clonotypes and omits some of them. V, J and clone size are those of that table, while D and trimming were read from the DNA. The repertoire consists of about 30,000 clones, with about 87% occurring once and the leading ten covering less than 15%.

Sequencing used peripheral blood. The rearrangement uses TRBV7-9 and TRBJ1-3; D is undetermined. The TCR sequence derives from a human donor in a cohort sampled during active COVID-19. The donor label of this sample is uncertain. This chain's CDR3 is CASSSLTGISGNTIYF. The DNA for the CDR3 is TGTGCCAGCAGCTCCCTAACGGGGATCTCTGGAAACACCATATATTTT.